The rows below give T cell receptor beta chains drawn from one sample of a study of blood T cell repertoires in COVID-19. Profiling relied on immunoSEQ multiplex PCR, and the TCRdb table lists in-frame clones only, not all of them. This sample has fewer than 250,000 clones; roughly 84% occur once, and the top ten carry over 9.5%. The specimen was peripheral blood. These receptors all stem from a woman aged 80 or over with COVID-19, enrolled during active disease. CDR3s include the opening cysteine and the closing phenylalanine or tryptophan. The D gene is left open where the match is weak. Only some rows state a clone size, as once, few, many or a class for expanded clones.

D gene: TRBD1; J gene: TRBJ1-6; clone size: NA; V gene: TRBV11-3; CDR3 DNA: TGTGCCAGCAGCTACGCGACAGGGATCTCACCCCTCCACTTT; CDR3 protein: CASSYATGISPLHF
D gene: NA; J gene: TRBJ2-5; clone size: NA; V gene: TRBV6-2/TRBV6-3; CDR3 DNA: TGTGCCAGCAGTTACAATAGCGGAGAGACCCAGTACTTC; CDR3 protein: CASSYNSGETQYF
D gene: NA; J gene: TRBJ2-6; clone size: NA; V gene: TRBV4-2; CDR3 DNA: TGTGCCAGCAGCCAAATAACCAGGGCCGGGGCCAACGTCCTGACTTTC; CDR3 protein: CASSQITRAGANVLTF
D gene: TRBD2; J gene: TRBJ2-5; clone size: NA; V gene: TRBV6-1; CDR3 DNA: TGTGCCAGCAGTGGGAGACTAGCGGGGGGGCGGCGGGGACAAGAGACCCAGTACTTC; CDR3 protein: CASSGRLAGGRRGQETQYF
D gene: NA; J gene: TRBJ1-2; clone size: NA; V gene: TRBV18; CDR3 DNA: TGTGCCAGCTCACCATCAGGGAAACTGCTTAACTATGGCTACACCTTC; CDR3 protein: CASSPSGKLLNYGYTF
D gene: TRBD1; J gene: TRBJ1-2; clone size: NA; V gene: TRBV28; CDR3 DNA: TGTGCCAGCAGTACCGTCCCGGGACAGGGGTGGGGAGGCTACACCTTC; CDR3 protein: CASSTVPGQGWGGYTF
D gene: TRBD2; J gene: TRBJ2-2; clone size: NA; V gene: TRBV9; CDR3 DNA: TGTGCCAGCAGCGTAGACGTCGGGGGGGCAACCGGGGAGCTGTTTTTT; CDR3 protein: CASSVDVGGATGELFF
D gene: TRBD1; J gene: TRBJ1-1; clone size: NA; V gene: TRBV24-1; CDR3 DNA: TGTGCCACCAGGGGGGACAGGGAGGACACTGAAGCTTTCTTT; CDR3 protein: CATRGDREDTEAFF
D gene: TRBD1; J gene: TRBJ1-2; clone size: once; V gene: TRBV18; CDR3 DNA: TGTGCCAGCTCACCTCCGGGACAGGGTAACTATGGCTACACCTTC; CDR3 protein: CASSPPGQGNYGYTF
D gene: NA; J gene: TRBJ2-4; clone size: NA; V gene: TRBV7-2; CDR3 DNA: TGTGCCAGCAGCCCCCCTGGGCAGGCCAAAAACATTCAGTACTTC; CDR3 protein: CASSPPGQAKNIQYF
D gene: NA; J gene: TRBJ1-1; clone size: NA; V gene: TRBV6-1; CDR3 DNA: TGTGCCAGCAGTGAAGCGTACAGGGCCCTAGCTTTCTTT; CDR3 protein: CASSEAYRALAFF
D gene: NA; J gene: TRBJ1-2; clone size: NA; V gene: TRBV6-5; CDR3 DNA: TGTGCCAGCAGTTCCATAAACTCGGGACAATTTGGCTACACCTTC; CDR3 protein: CASSSINSGQFGYTF
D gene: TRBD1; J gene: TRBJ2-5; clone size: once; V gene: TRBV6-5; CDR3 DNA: TGTGCCAGCACCGGGACAGAAGTATATCAAGAGACCCAGTACTTC; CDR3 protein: CASTGTEVYQETQYF
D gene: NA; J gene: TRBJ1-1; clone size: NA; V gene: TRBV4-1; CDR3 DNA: TGCGCCAGCAGCCAATCCGGACAAACCTACACTGAAGCTTTCTTT; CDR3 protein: CASSQSGQTYTEAFF
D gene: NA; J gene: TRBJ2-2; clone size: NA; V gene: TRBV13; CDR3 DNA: TGTGCCAGCAGCTTAGTATTCACCGGGGAGCTGTTTTTT; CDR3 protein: CASSLVFTGELFF
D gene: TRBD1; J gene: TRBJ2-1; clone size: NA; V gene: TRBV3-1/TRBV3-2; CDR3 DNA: TGTGCCAGCAGCCAAGGGGGACAGGGAGGAAATGAGCAGTTCTTC; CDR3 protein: CASSQGGQGGNEQFF
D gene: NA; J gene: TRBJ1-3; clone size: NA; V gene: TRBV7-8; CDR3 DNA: TGTGCCAGCAGCCCCCAGGGAGGCTCTGGAAACACCATATATTTT; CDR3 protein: CASSPQGGSGNTIYF
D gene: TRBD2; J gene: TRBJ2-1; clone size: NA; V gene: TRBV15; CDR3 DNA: TGTGCCACCAGCACAAGCGGGGGGCACAATGAGCAGTTCTTC; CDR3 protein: CATSTSGGHNEQFF
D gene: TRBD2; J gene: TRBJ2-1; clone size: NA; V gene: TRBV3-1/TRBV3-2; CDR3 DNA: TGTGCCAGCAGCCAAAACAGCGGGGGGGCTGCATACAATGAGCAGTTCTTC; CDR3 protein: CASSQNSGGAAYNEQFF
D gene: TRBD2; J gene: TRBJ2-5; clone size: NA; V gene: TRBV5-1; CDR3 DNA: TGCGCCAGCAGCCCGGGACTAGAAGAGACCCAGTACTTC; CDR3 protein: CASSPGLEETQYF
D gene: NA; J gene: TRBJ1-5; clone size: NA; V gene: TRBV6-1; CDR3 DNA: TGTGCCAGCAGTGAACTGGACACCCATCAGCCCCAGCATTTT; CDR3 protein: CASSELDTHQPQHF
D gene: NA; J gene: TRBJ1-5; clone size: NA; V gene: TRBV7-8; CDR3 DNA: TGTGCCAGCGCGGGGGGGGATAGCAATCAGCCCCAGCATTTT; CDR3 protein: CASAGGDSNQPQHF
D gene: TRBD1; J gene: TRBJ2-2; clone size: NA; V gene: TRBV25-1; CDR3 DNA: TGTGCCAGCGAAGGGGGCGCGTCCCGACCCGGGGAGCTGTTTTTT; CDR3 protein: CASEGGASRPGELFF
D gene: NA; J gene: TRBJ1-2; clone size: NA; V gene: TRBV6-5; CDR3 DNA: TGTGCCAGCAGCCCCCCCGGGGGGTATGGCTACACCTTC; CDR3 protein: CASSPPGGYGYTF
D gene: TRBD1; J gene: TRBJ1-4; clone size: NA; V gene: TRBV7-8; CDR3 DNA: TGTGCCAGCAGCCCCCCGACAGGGGAAGGTGAAAAACTGTTTTTT; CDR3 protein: CASSPPTGEGEKLFF
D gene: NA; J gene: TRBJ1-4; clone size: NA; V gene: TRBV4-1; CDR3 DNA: TGCGCCAGCAGCCGCGTAGCTGGACGGCGGACGGCGGGTGAAAAACTGTTTTTT; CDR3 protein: CASSRVAGRRTAGEKLFF